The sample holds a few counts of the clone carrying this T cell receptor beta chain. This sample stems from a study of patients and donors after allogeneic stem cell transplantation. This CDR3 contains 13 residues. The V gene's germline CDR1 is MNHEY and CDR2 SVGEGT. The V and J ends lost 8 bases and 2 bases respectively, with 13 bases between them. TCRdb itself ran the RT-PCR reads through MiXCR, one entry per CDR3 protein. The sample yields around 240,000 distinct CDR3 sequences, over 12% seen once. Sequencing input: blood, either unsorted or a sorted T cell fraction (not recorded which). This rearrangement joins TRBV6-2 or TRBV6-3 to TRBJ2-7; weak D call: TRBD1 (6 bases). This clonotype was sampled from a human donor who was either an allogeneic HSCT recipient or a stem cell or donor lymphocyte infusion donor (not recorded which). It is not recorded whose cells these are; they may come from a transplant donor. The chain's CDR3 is CASQGTTTYEQYF. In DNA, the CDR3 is TGTGCCAGCCAGGGGACAACGACCTACGAGCAGTACTTC.